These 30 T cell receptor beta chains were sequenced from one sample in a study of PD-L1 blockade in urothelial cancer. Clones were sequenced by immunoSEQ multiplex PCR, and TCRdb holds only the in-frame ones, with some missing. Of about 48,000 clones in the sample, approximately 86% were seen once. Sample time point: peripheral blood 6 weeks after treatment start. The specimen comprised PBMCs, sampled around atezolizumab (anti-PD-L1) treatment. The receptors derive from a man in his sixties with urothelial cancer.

Here the CDR3 DNA reads TGTGCCAGCAGTGAAGGGCAGGTCAATCAGCCCCAGCATTTT. Encoded protein: CASSEGQVNQPQHF. This chain connects TRBV2 to TRBJ1-5; D is uncertain. Germline loops: CDR1 SNHLY, CDR2 FYNNEI. The CDR3 has 14 residues. The V end lost 1 base, the J end lost 3 bases, and 7 bases lay between the germline ends.

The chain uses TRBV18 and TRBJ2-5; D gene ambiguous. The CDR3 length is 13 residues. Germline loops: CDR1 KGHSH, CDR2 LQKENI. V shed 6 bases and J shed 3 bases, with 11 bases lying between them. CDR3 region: CASSLTPKETQYF. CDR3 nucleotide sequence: TGTGCCAGCTCCCTGACTCCTAAAGAGACCCAGTACTTC.

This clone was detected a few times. CDR3: CASSNEDYSNQPQHF. CDR3 DNA: TGTGCCAGCAGCAACGAGGACTATAGCAATCAGCCCCAGCATTTT. V and J are TRBV6-6 and TRBJ1-5; no firm D call. The CDR3 length is 15 residues. V was clipped by 6 bases and J by 0 bases, with 12 bases between them. Germline CDR1 reads MNHNY; CDR2 reads SVGAGI (reference sequence).

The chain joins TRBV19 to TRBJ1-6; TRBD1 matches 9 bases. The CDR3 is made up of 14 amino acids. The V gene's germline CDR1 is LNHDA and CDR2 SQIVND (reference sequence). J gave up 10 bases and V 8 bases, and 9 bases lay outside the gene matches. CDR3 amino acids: CASLARDRDSPLHF. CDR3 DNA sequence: TGTGCCAGTCTCGCCCGGGACAGGGACTCACCCCTCCACTTT.

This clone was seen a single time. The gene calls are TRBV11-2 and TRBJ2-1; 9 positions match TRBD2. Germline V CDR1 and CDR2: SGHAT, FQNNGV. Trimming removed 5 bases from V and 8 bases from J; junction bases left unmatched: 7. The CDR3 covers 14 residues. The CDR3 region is CASSLGLAIHEQFF. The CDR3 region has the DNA TGTGCCAGCAGCCTAGGACTAGCGATTCATGAGCAGTTCTTC.

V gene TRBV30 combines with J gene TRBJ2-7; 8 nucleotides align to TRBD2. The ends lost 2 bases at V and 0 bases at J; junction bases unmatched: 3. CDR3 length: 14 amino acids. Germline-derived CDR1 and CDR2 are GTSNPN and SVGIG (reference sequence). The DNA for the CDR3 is TGTGCCTGGAGTATAAGCGGGGGCTCCTACGAGCAGTACTTC. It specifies CAWSISGGSYEQYF. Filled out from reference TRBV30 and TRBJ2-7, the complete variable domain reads SQTIHQWPATLVQPVGSPLSLECTVEGTSNPNLYWYRQAAGRGLQLLFYSVGIGQISSEVPQNLSASRPQDRQFILSSKKLLLSDSGFYLCAWSISGGSYEQYFGPGTRLTVT.

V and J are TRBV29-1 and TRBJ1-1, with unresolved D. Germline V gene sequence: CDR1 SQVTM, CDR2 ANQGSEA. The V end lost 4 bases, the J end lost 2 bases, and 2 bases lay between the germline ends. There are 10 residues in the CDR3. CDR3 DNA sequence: TGCAGCGTTGCTAACACTGAAGCTTTCTTT. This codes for CSVANTEAFF. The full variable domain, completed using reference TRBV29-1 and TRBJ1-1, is SAVISQKPSRDICQRGTSLTIQCQVDSQVTMMFWYRQQPGQSLTLIATANQGSEATYESGFVIDKFPISRPNLTFSTLTVSNMSPEDSSIYLCSVANTEAFFGQGTRLTVV.

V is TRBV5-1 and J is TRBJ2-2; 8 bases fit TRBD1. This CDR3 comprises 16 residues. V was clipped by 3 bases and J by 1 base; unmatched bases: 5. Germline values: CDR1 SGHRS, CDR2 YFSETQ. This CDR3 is CASSWAGTGNTGELFF. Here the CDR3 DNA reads TGCGCCAGCAGCTGGGCCGGGACAGGGAACACCGGGGAGCTGTTTTTT.

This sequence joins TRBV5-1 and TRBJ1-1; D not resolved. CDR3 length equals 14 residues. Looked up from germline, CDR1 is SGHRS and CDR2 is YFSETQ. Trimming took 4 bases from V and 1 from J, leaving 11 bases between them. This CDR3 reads CASSDIVRNTEAFF. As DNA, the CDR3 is TGCGCCAGCAGCGATATCGTTAGGAACACTGAAGCTTTCTTT.

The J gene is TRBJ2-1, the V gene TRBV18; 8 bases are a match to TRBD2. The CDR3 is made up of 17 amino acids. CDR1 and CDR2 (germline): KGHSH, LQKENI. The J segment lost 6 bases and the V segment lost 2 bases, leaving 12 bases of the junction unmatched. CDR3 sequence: CASSPNSAGGRGNEQFF. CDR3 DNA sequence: TGTGCCAGCTCACCAAACTCCGCGGGGGGACGAGGCAATGAGCAGTTCTTC.

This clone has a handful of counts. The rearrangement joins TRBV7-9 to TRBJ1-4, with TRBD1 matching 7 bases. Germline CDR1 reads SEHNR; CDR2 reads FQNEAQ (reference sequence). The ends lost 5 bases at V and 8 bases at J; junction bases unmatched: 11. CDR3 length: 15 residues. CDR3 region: CASSPMGQLGEKLFF. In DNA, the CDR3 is TGTGCCAGCAGCCCAATGGGACAGCTCGGCGAAAAACTGTTTTTT.

In DNA form, the CDR3 reads TGTGCCAGCAGTCGAACAGGGGCTTATGAAGCTTTCTTT. Protein sequence: CASSRTGAYEAFF. The chain uses TRBV27 and TRBJ1-1; 7 nucleotides match TRBD1. CDR3 length equals 13 residues. V trimming: 5 bases; J trimming: 7 bases; junction bases outside the gene matches: 7. The germline V gene has CDR1 MNHEY and CDR2 SMNVEV (reference sequence).

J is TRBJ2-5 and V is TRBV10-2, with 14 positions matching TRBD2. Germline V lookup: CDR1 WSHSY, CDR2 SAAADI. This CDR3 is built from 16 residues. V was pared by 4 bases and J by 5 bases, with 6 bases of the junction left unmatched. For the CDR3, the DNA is TGCGCCAGCAGTGTCGGACTAGCGGGGGGAGGGGAGACCCAGTACTTC. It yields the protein CASSVGLAGGGETQYF.

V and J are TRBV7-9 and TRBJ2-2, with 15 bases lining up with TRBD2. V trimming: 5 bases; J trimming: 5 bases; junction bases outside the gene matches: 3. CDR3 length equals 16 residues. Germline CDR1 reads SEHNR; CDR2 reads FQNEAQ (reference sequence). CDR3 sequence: CASSPGLAGGTGELFF. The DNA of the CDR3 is TGTGCCAGCAGCCCAGGACTAGCGGGAGGGACCGGGGAGCTGTTTTTT.

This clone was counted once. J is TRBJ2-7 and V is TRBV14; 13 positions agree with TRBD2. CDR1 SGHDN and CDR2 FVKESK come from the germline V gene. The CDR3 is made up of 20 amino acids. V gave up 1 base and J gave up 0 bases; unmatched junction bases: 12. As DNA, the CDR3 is TGTGCCAGCAGCCAAGGGCTTGGCGGACTAGCGGGAGAGAGCTCCTACGAGCAGTACTTC. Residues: CASSQGLGGLAGESSYEQYF. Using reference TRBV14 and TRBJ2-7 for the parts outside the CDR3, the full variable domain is EAGVTQFPSHSVIEKGQTVTLRCDPISGHDNLYWYRRVMGKEIKFLLHFVKESKQDESGMPNNRFLAERTGGTYSTLKVQPAELEDSGVYFCASSQGLGGLAGESSYEQYFGPGTRLTVT.

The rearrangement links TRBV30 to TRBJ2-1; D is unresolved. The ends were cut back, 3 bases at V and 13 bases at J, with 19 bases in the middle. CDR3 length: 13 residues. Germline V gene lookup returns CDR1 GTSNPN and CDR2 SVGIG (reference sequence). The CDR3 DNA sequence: TGTGCCTGGAGCGCTATTGCTCGCCCCATTCAGTTCTTC. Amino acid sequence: CAWSAIARPIQFF.

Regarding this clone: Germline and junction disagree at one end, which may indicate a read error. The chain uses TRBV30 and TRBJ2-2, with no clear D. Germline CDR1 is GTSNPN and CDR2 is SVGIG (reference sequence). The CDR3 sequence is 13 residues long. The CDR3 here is CARSVISTGELFF. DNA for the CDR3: TGTGCCCGGAGTGTAATTTCTACCGGGGAGCTGTTTTTT. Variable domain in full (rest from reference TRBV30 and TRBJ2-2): SQTIHQWPATLVQPVGSPLSLECTVEGTSNPNLYWYRQAAGRGLQLLFYSVGIGQISSEVPQNLSASRPQDRQFILSSKKLLLSDSGFYLCARSVISTGELFFGEGSRLTVL.

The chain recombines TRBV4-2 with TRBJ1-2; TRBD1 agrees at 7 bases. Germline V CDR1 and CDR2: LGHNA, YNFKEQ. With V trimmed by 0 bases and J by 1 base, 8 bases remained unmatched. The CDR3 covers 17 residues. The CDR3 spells CASSQEGGQAGNYGYTF. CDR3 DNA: TGTGCCAGCAGCCAAGAAGGAGGACAGGCTGGTAACTATGGCTACACCTTC.

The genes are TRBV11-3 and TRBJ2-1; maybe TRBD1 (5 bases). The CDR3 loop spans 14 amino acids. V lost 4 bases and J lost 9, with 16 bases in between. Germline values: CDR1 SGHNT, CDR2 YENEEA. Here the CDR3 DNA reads TGTGCCAGCAGCTCGAGCCGGACCCAGGGTGAGCAGTTCTTC. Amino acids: CASSSSRTQGEQFF.

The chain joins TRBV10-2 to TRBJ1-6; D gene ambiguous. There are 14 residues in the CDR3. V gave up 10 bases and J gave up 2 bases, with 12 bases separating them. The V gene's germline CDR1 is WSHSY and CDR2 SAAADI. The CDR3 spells CATGQETYNSPLHF. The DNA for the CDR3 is TGCGCCACTGGGCAGGAAACCTATAATTCACCCCTCCACTTT.

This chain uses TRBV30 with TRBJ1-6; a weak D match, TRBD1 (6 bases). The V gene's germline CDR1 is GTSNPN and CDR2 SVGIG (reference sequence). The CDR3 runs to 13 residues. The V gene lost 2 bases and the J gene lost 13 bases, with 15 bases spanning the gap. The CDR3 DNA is TGTGCCTGGAGTACAGGGAACACAACCCCCCTCCACTTT. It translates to CAWSTGNTTPLHF.

The CDR3 DNA sequence: TGTGCCAGCAGCTTGGTAGGGGATTCCTACAATGAGCAGTTCTTC. This sequence encodes CASSLVGDSYNEQFF. This chain uses TRBV5-5 with TRBJ2-1; maybe TRBD1 (5 bases). CDR1 and CDR2 (germline): SGHKS, YYEKEE (reference sequence). This CDR3 has 15 residues. Trimming removed 0 bases from V and 1 base from J, with 8 bases in between.

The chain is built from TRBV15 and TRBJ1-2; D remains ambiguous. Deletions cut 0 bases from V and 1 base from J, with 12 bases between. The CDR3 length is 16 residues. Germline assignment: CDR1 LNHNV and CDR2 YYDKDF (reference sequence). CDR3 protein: CATSRDLLGSNYGYTF. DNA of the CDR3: TGTGCCACCAGCAGAGATCTACTGGGCAGTAACTATGGCTACACCTTC.

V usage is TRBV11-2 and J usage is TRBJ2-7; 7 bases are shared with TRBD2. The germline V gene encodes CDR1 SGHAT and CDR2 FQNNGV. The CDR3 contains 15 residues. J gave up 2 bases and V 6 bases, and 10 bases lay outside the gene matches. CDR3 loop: CASRAIGGTPYEQYF. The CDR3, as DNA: TGTGCCAGCAGAGCGATCGGGGGGACCCCCTACGAGCAGTACTTC.

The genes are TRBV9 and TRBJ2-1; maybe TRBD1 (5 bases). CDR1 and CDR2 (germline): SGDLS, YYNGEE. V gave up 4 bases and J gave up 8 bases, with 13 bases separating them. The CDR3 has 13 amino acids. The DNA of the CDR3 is TGTGCCAGCAGCTTTCAGGGTGGCGATGAGCAGTTCTTC. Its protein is CASSFQGGDEQFF.

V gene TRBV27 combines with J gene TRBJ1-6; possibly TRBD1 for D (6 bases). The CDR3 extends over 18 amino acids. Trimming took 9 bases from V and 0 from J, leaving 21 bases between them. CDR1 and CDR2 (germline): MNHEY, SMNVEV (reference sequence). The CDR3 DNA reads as TGTGCCAGACCAAACAGGGCTACAAGGAGCTCCTATAATTCACCCCTCCACTTT. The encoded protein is CARPNRATRSSYNSPLHF.

The DNA for the CDR3 is TGTGCCAGCAGCTTAGGGGGAGGTCTAACCAAAAACATTCAGTACTTC. This codes for CASSLGGGLTKNIQYF. The V call is TRBV7-3, the J call TRBJ2-4, with D perhaps TRBD2 (6 bases). V was clipped by 2 bases and J by 2 bases, with 13 bases between them. CDR3 length: 16 amino acids. From germline, CDR1 is SGHTA and CDR2 FQGTGA.

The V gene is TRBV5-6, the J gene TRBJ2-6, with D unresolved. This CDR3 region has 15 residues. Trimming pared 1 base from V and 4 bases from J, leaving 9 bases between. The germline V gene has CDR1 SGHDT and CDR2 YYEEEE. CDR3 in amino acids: CASSLWATGANVLTF. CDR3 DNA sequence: TGTGCCAGCAGCTTGTGGGCGACCGGGGCCAACGTCCTGACTTTC.

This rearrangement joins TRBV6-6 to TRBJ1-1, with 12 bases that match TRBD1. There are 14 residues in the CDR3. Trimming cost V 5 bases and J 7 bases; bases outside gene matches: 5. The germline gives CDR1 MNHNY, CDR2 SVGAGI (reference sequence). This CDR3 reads CASSPGQGASEAFF. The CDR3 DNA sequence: TGTGCCAGCAGTCCGGGACAGGGGGCGAGTGAAGCTTTCTTT.

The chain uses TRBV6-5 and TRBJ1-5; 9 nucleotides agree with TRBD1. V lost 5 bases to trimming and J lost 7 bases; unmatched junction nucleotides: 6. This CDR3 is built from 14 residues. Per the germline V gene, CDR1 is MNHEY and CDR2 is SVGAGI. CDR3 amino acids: CASSRDRAGQPQHF. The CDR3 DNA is TGTGCCAGCAGTCGGGACAGGGCAGGACAGCCCCAGCATTTT.